This TCR beta chain emerged from a study of blood T cell repertoires in COVID-19. Study in general: Both acute and convalescent COVID-19 samples were obtained from the United States, Italy and Spain.

V was trimmed by 7 bases and J by 8 bases, leaving 14 bases between them. The CDR3 loop spans 12 amino acids. Looked up from germline, CDR1 is SNHLY and CDR2 is FYNNEI. Original data processing: Reference gene primer amplification gave estimated nucleated cell counts. TCRdb keeps only in-frame clones here, not all; method: immunoSEQ multiplex PCR. V and J calls and clone size come straight from that table; D and trimming were deduced from the DNA. Among about 86,000 clones, more than 65% were seen once, and the ten largest hold about 11%. This receptor was obtained from a man aged 65 to 85 with acute or convalescent COVID-19. What was sequenced was peripheral blood. This rearrangement joins TRBV2 to TRBJ1-2; a possible D gene is TRBD1 (5 bases). Here the CDR3 reads CASTGGGWGYTF. Written as DNA, the CDR3 is TGTGCCAGCACGGGGGGAGGTTGGGGCTACACCTTC. The full variable domain, its missing parts supplied by reference TRBV2 and TRBJ1-2, is EPEVTQTPSHQVTQMGQEVILRCVPISNHLYFYWYRQILGQKVEFLVSFYNNEISEKSEIFDDQFSVERPDGSNFTLKIRSTKLEDSAMYFCASTGGGWGYTFGSGTRLTVV.